The following is a T cell receptor (beta chain) sequence with its context. With V trimmed by 6 bases and J by 10 bases, 11 bases remained unmatched. Looked up from germline, CDR1 is MNHNS and CDR2 is SASEGT. The length of the CDR3 is 14 residues. This specimen belongs to a study of glioma-infiltrating T cells after dendritic cell vaccination. Whole-study context: Treatment, given 2003 to 2012, was autologous tumor lysate-pulsed dendritic cell vaccination. Monocyte-derived dendritic cells, cultured seven days with IL-4 and GM-CSF, were pulsed with autologous tumor lysate.

Amplification used 60 V beta primers and 13 J beta primers. The data were produced by immunoSEQ multiplex PCR, yet TCRdb's version contains in-frame clones alone and is incomplete. The repertoire holds roughly 82,000 clones, with approximately 90% as singletons. This receptor was identified in a human donor with glioblastoma. The sample here was blood, taken before dendritic cell vaccination. The chain employs TRBV6-1 and TRBJ2-1, with TRBD1 identical over 8 bases. CDR3 region: CASSRDRLRREQFF. CDR3 bases: TGTGCCAGCAGCCGGGACAGGCTCAGGAGGGAGCAGTTCTTC.